The entry below gives a single T cell receptor (beta chain) sequence along with its context. This clonotype has only a few counts. There is no known antigen for this receptor. Base quality data are lacking; no much larger clone is found one base away. These data come from a study of T cell repertoires in cytomegalovirus infection (dated by TCRdb to between 2018 and 2021). For the study in its entirety: Donor HLA type was relevant to the analysis, as public TCR beta signatures indicated carriage of CMV infection together with the matching HLA type. What the work shows at the level of the full study, not this receptor alone: The ex vivo response was dominated by HLA-C-restricted CMV-specific TCR beta clonotypes, which also provided the single most frequent clonotype in two of eight donors. In both this cohort and an independent cohort of 350 or so donors, the cumulative frequency of public TCR beta family members distinguished carriers of CMV infection plus the relevant HLA type.

Reading from cysteine to phenylalanine, the CDR3 counts 16 amino acids. The only DNA kept is the CDR3, 48 bases in frame from the first base. Here V drops 5 bases and J drops 4 bases, and the junction holds 4 bases not matched to any gene. The germline V gene gives CDR1 as MNHEY and CDR2 as SVGAGI. Reads for this sample came from an Illumina HiSeq 1500. TCRdb passed the public sequencing reads through fastp at Q25 and MiXCR, retaining productive beta sequences. Each entry is one CDR3 protein sequence, shown with its most common DNA and genes. This sample gives 300,000 or so distinct CDR3 sequences in total; roughly a quarter of them show up just once. Around 13% of the sample goes to the ten largest clones.

The V gene is TRBV6-5 and the J gene is TRBJ2-3, with TRBD2 matching 15 junction bases. The source of this sequence is a human donor in good health (CMV status not recorded). Some clones in this sample may be carry-over from other donors' samples. Sequencing was done on a sample of PBMCs. The CDR3 protein: CASSTGLAGGSDTQYF. In nucleotide form, the sequence is TGTGCCAGCAGTACCGGACTAGCGGGAGGGTCAGATACGCAGTATTTT.